Each of the 14 T cell receptor beta chains below was sequenced from the same sample in a study of blood T cell repertoires in COVID-19. Profiled with immunoSEQ multiplex PCR; TCRdb holds only in-frame clones, not every one. The sample lists under 500,000 clones, around 88% occurring once. Sequencing was carried out using peripheral blood. Receptor source: a woman between 25 and 40 years old with acute or convalescent COVID-19.

V gene TRBV6-5 combines with J gene TRBJ1-6, with D perhaps TRBD1 (6 bases). The germline V gene encodes CDR1 MNHEY and CDR2 SVGAGI. V dropped 10 bases and J dropped 9 bases, with 13 bases sitting between them. The CDR3 is made up of 12 amino acids. The CDR3 spells CATKIGGSPLHF. CDR3 DNA: TGTGCCACCAAAATAGGGGGTTCACCCCTCCACTTT.

The chain combines TRBV5-6 with TRBJ2-7; tentative D call: TRBD2 (5 bases). This CDR3 spans 13 amino acids. Germline CDR1 is SGHDT and CDR2 is YYEEEE. The V end lost 2 bases, the J end lost 2 bases, and 8 bases lay between the germline ends. CDR3 nucleotide sequence: TGTGCCAGCAGCTTTCGGGGTCCCTACGAGCAGTACTTC. It codes for CASSFRGPYEQYF.

The chain uses TRBV5-5 and TRBJ2-1; 7 bases line up with TRBD1. Germline V lookup: CDR1 SGHKS, CDR2 YYEKEE (reference sequence). V dropped 3 bases and J dropped 2; count of bases not matched to a gene: 8. CDR3 length: 16 residues. CDR3 coding DNA: TGTGCCAGCAGCTCTCAGGGGGAAATCGCCTACAATGAGCAGTTCTTC. The encoded protein is CASSSQGEIAYNEQFF. Together with reference TRBV5-5 and TRBJ2-1, the CDR3 gives the full variable domain: DAGVTQSPTHLIKTRGQQVTLRCSPISGHKSVSWYQQVLGQGPQFIFQYYEKEERGRGNFPDRFSARQFPNYSSELNVNALLLGDSALYLCASSSQGEIAYNEQFFGPGTRLTVL.

The chain recombines TRBV4-1 with TRBJ2-7; a weak D match, TRBD2 (7 bases). CDR3 length equals 16 residues. The germline V gene has CDR1 MGHRA and CDR2 YSYEKL. V lost 0 bases and J 4 bases, leaving 16 bases between the germline ends. The CDR3 DNA follows: TGCGCCAGCAGCCAAGATGGGTCGGGGGGCCCTTACGAGCAGTACTTC. Amino acids: CASSQDGSGGPYEQYF.

The rearrangement uses TRBV3-1 (or the pseudogene TRBV3-2) and TRBJ2-1, with 10 positions matching TRBD2. J gave up 5 bases and V 4 bases, and 8 bases lay outside the gene matches. In germline, CDR1 is LGHDT, CDR2 YNNKEL (reference sequence). The CDR3 spans 16 residues. The CDR3 DNA is TGTGCCAGCAGCCTCCGTGGGCTAGCGGGGGACAATGAGCAGTTCTTC. It is translated as CASSLRGLAGDNEQFF.

The gene calls are TRBV27 and TRBJ2-1; TRBD2 matches 8 bases. V dropped 3 bases and J dropped 7; count of bases not matched to a gene: 11. The germline V gene has CDR1 MNHEY and CDR2 SMNVEV (reference sequence). This CDR3 comprises 16 residues. The CDR3 coding sequence is TGTGCCAGCAGTTTCCCCCGCGGGGGGCGCGGAAATGAGCAGTTCTTC. It specifies CASSFPRGGRGNEQFF.

The rearrangement joins TRBV28 to TRBJ2-1, with TRBD1 matching 8 bases. Germline CDR1 is MDHEN and CDR2 is SYDVKM. The CDR3 covers 16 residues. V shed 6 bases, J shed 4 bases, and the junction held 11 bases outside the gene matches. The CDR3 coding sequence is TGTGCCAGCAGAGTCTTGAGGACAGGGTTTTACAATGAGCAGTTCTTC. Amino acid sequence: CASRVLRTGFYNEQFF.

The chain is built from TRBV9 and TRBJ2-7, with D possibly TRBD2 on 6 matching bases. V dropped 3 bases and J dropped 4 bases, with 8 bases sitting between them. This CDR3 comprises 12 residues. Germline V CDR1 and CDR2: SGDLS, YYNGEE. CDR3 amino acids: CASSAGGYEQYF. In nucleotides, the CDR3 is TGTGCCAGCAGCGCCGGGGGATACGAGCAGTACTTC. Complete variable domain (other parts from reference TRBV9 and TRBJ2-7): DSGVTQTPKHLITATGQRVTLRCSPRSGDLSVYWYQQSLDQGLQFLIQYYNGEERAKGNILERFSAQQFPDLHSELNLSSLELGDSALYFCASSAGGYEQYFGPGTRLTVT.

The chain is built from TRBV12-3 or TRBV12-4 and TRBJ2-1; TRBD1 agrees at 9 bases. The V and J ends lost 6 bases and 7 bases, in that order; junction bases with no gene match: 4. The CDR3 length is 13 residues. In DNA form, the CDR3 reads TGTGCCAGCAGCCGGGACAGGGCTAATGAGCAGTTCTTC. It translates to CASSRDRANEQFF.

This chain links TRBV7-6 with TRBJ2-1; 11 nucleotides align to TRBD2. The CDR3 is 14 amino acids. The V gene's germline CDR1 is SGHVS and CDR2 FNYEAQ. V shed 7 bases, J shed 4 bases, and the junction held 3 bases outside the gene matches. CDR3 nucleotide sequence: TGTGCCAGCAAGCCTAGCGGGGGGTACAATGAGCAGTTCTTC. Encoded protein: CASKPSGGYNEQFF.

This clone was detected only once. The chain links TRBV9 to TRBJ2-7; TRBD2 aligns across 8 bases. This CDR3 has 15 amino acids. CDR1 is SGDLS and CDR2 is YYNGEE in the germline V gene. Trimming removed 0 bases from V and 6 bases from J; junction bases left unmatched: 8. CDR3 DNA sequence: TGTGCCAGCAGCGTAGACGGGGGGGCGCAAGGCGAGCAGTACTTC. This translates into CASSVDGGAQGEQYF.

V gene TRBV5-1 combines with J gene TRBJ2-5, with 15 bases matching TRBD2. The CDR3 covers 17 residues. Germline V gene sequence: CDR1 SGHRS, CDR2 YFSETQ. V was pared by 0 bases and J by 4 bases, with 4 bases of the junction left unmatched. CDR3 in amino acids: CASSLEGLAGGGETQYF. The CDR3 nucleotides are TGCGCCAGCAGCTTGGAGGGACTAGCGGGGGGAGGAGAGACCCAGTACTTC.

The J gene is TRBJ1-2, the V gene TRBV7-9; 8 bases agree with TRBD1. CDR1 is SEHNR and CDR2 is FQNEAQ in the germline V gene (reference sequence). The V gene end was trimmed by 5 bases and the J gene end by 4 bases; junction bases not matched to a gene: 9. The CDR3 length is 15 residues. Written as DNA, the CDR3 is TGTGCCAGCAGCGTAGACAGGGGAGGATCCTATGGCTACACCTTC. Protein sequence: CASSVDRGGSYGYTF. The full variable domain, its missing parts supplied by reference TRBV7-9 and TRBJ1-2, is DTGVSQNPRHKITKRGQNVTFRCDPISEHNRLYWYRQTLGQGPEFLTYFQNEAQLEKSRLLSDRFSAERPKGSFSTLEIQRTEQGDSAMYLCASSVDRGGSYGYTFGSGTRLTVV.

This chain connects TRBV10-2 to TRBJ1-1; D is possibly TRBD1 (6 bases). This CDR3 is 14 amino acids long. V lost 6 bases to trimming and J lost 5 bases, with 16 bases between them. Germline CDR1 reads WSHSY; CDR2 reads SAAADI. CDR3 sequence reads: CASRQTGTVTEAFF. The CDR3, as DNA: TGCGCCAGCAGACAGACAGGAACGGTGACTGAAGCTTTCTTT.